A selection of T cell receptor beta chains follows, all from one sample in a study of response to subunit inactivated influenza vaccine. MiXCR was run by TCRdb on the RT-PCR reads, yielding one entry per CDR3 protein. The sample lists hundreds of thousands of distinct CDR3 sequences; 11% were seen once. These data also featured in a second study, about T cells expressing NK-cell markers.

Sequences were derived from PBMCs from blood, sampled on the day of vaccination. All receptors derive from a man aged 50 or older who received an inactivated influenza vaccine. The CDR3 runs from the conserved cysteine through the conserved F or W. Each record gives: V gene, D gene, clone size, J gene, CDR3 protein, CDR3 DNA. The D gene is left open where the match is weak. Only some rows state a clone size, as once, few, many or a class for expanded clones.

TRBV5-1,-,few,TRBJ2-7,CASSLVIGSYEQYF,TGCGCCAGCAGCTTGGTGATAGGGAGCTACGAGCAGTACTTC
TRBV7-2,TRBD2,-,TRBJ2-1,CASSLALAGGPGEQFF,TGTGCCAGCAGCTTAGCCCTAGCGGGAGGGCCTGGTGAGCAGTTCTTC
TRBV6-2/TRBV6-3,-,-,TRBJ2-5,CASSYSISKGPRKTQYF,TGTGCCAGCAGTTACTCGATTTCAAAGGGACCACGGAAGACCCAGTACTTC
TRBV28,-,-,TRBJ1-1,CASSPLTSTNTEAFF,TGTGCCAGCAGTCCCCTGACTAGTACTAACACTGAAGCTTTCTTT
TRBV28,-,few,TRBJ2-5,CASSNPKTGGSETQYF,TGTGCCAGCAGTAACCCCAAGACAGGAGGATCAGAGACCCAGTACTTC
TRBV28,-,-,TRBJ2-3,CASFPALREDTQYF,TGTGCCAGCTTCCCGGCACTACGTGAAGATACGCAGTATTTT
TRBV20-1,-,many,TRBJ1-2,CSARLEKTAKNLYGYTF,TGCAGTGCTAGGCTTGAAAAGACAGCGAAAAACCTCTATGGCTACACCTTC
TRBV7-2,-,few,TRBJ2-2,CASSLVGLNTGELFF,TGTGCCAGCAGCTTAGTGGGGTTAAACACCGGGGAGCTGTTTTTT
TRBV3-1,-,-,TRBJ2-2,CASSPRWGVGTGELFF,TGTGCCAGCAGCCCCCGTTGGGGGGTTGGCACCGGGGAGCTGTTTTTT
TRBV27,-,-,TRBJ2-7,CASSRDARFLTYEQYF,TGTGCCAGCAGCCGGGACGCGAGATTCTTAACCTACGAGCAGTACTTC
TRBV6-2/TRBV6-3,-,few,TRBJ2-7,CASSSRLRQASSYEQYF,TGTGCCAGCAGTTCCAGGCTACGACAGGCGTCCTCCTACGAGCAGTACTTC
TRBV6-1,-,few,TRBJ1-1,CASTHPGHTEAFF,TGTGCCAGCACCCACCCGGGGCACACTGAAGCTTTCTTT
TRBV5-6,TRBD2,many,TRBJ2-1,CASSSLAGEYHEQFF,TGTGCCAGCAGTTCCCTAGCGGGAGAATATCATGAGCAGTTCTTC
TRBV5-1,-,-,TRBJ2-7,CASSPSPGPYEQYF,TGCGCCAGCAGCCCCTCTCCGGGGCCCTACGAGCAGTACTTC